The clone carrying this T cell receptor beta chain was seen a single time. This specimen comes from a study of blood T cell repertoires in COVID-19. Study-wide context: COVID-19 samples from acute and convalescent phases originated in the United States, Italy and Spain.

The authors' processing: Researchers report that nucleated cell counts were estimated from reference gene primer amplification. The assay was immunoSEQ multiplex PCR, and TCRdb's table has in-frame clones only and misses some. D and trimming were read from the DNA, whereas the V and J calls and clone size are those reported in that table. There are some 150,000 clones in the sample; about four fifths occur only once, and over 5% lies in the top ten. The CDR3 runs 17 residues. V gave up 7 bases and J gave up 5 bases; unmatched junction bases: 12. Germline V gene sequence: CDR1 SGHRS, CDR2 YFSETQ. The material sequenced was peripheral blood. This TCR was sampled from a human donor in a cohort sampled during active COVID-19. The J gene is TRBJ2-3, the V gene TRBV5-1; 14 nucleotides agree with TRBD2. The CDR3 sequence: CASLPGLAGVGGDTQYF. CDR3 DNA: TGCGCCAGCCTACCGGGACTAGCGGGGGTTGGAGGAGATACGCAGTATTTT.